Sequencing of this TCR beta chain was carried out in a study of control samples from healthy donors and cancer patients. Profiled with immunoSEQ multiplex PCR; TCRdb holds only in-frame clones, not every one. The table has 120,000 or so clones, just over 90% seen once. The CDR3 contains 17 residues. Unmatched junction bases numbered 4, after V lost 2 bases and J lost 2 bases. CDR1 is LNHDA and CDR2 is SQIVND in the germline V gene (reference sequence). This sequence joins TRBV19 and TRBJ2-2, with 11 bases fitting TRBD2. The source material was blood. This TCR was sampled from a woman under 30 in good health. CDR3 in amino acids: CASSIRLAGTNTGELFF. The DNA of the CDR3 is TGTGCCAGTAGTATAAGACTAGCGGGGACTAACACCGGGGAGCTGTTTTTT.